The subject of this entry is one T cell receptor beta chain. Antigen specificity is unknown. The data belong to a study of T cell responses to AZD1222 COVID-19 vaccine. The V end was cut by 2 bases, the J end by 4 bases, with 6 bases between. Looked up from germline, CDR1 is KGHSH and CDR2 is LQKENI. The length of the CDR3 is 13 residues. Study conclusions and caveats: Among the donors, most were white British and more were female, and clonal diversity was possibly underestimated.

Method: immunoSEQ multiplex PCR; TCRdb's copy keeps in-frame clones and lacks some. The sample has approximately 85,000 clones; roughly nine tenths are singletons. The starting material was peripheral blood, obtained on day 0 of AZD1222 vaccination. This chain links TRBV18 with TRBJ1-3; D not certain. The TCR sequence derives from an adult in good health. CDR3: CASSPGLGNTIYF. DNA for the CDR3: TGTGCCAGCTCACCAGGGCTGGGAAACACCATATATTTT.